The present entry profiles one T cell receptor (beta chain) with its context. Its cognate antigen has yet to be identified. The sample holds no much larger clone one base away, and base qualities are not on file. The data originate from a study of cytomegalovirus exposure and HLA in healthy donors (dated by TCRdb to between 2016 and 2019). With regard to the full study: An earlier analysis of approximately 640 of the donors reported 250 to 350 Gb of sequence data and 100 million to 140 million unique TCR beta sequences from some 180 million T cells. To predict cytomegalovirus infection status, the study combined high-throughput TCR immunosequencing, statistical association of individual TCRs with disease status, and machine learning. In the later analysis, no new phenotypic data were used to find candidate immune exposures; instead, reliance was placed on TCR beta sequences and their occurrence across donors. HLA typing covered class I and class II loci at four-digit resolution. The study profiled the T cell repertoires of under 850 subjects by immunosequencing and related them to cytomegalovirus serostatus. Of the 398 genotyped donors, roughly 80% fell in the genetic ancestry cluster associated with self-reported Caucasian donors. Donor age, sex, ethnicity and CMV serostatus were compiled alongside the repertoire data. Roughly 5 DR-DQ haplotypes were handled as single units for association and clustering, since linkage in the cohort was strong. A later genetic analysis used genome-wide SNP genotypes for 398 of the 666 donors, treating that subset as a discovery cohort. Among some 410 genotyped donors of the cohort, an average of about 220,000 unique TCR beta nucleotide sequences was sequenced per donor, of which approximately 18% were non-productive. Around 300 gigabases of sequencing data and approximately 84 million unique TCR sequences were included in an early release covering roughly 600 HLA-typed donors. To decide whether each TCR beta V gene segment behaved as functional or pseudogenic, an earlier analysis of some 570 of the donors relied on high-throughput TCR beta sequencing. The study aimed to test whether signatures of past pathogen exposure could be identified by cataloging public T cell receptors. All discovery cohort repertoires had been generated using a single sequencing platform. Typing coverage varied by locus: about 629-640 donors for A, B, C, DRB1 and DQB1; approximately 500 for DQA1; about 570 for DPA1; approximately 470 for DPB1. A separate validation cohort of 90 to 150 different subjects was used in addition to the approximately 700-subject first cohort. A later analysis re-examined previously published TCR beta repertoires from roughly 650 donors and added high-resolution HLA genotyping to investigate patterns of TCR occurrence. Results the study describes overall, beyond this receptor: In the study, around 160 TCR beta chains were listed as associated with cytomegalovirus. A further reported finding was that TCR beta sequences accurately predicted the HLA-A and HLA-B alleles for most subjects in the first cohort. In an earlier analysis of a few hundred of the donors, most TCR beta V segments were observed in productive rearrangements about 87% or about 30% of the time, broadly matching IMGT annotations. At a false discovery rate of 0.05, a later analysis linked about 17,000 TCR beta sequences to specific HLA alleles. Most TCR sequences were observed very rarely across donors, whereas some public TCRs were present in many individuals. According to a later analysis, parvovirus B19, influenza, CMV and Epstein-Barr virus appeared linked to several top co-occurrence clusters. A later analysis found that TCR association rates varied across HLA loci, with DRB1 alleles showing the most associated TCRs and HLA-C alleles the fewest. Roughly uniform sequencing depth across donors was assumed in presence/absence analyses, although this assumption may not hold. Because HLA typing was missing for some donors at each locus, association tests included only the typed subset. Strong co-occurrence of HLA alleles, especially DR and DQ, made assigning TCR associations to individual alleles difficult. A later genetic analysis reported fewer N-insertions in productive TCRs among donors in an Asian-associated ancestry cluster than the roughly 720-donor mean. An association between a missense DCLRE1C variant and V-gene and J-gene trimming of TCR beta chains was found in a later genetic analysis and replicated in an independent cohort. Most CMV-associated TCR beta chains appeared to be HLA-restricted in a later analysis, and the HLA associations seemed to be driven largely by CMV exposure. Immune exposure information for the cohort was limited to CMV serostatus. According to the authors, the approach could potentially be generalized to other disease states and immunological phenotypes. Compared with equally common non-associated chains, HLA-associated TCR beta chains in a later analysis were more clonally expanded and had lower generation probabilities. The earlier analysis of 587 of the donors excluded some 15 rarely observed V segments, including chromosome 9 orphons, because counts were too low. In vitro tests confirmed that three of the cytomegalovirus-associated TCR beta chains recognize cytomegalovirus antigens. A group of highly shared sequence variants was considered likely to be a technical artifact of the sequencing pipeline. Because the 87-base-pair reads could not distinguish some IMGT-functional V segments, including TRBV6-2 and TRBV6-3, those segments were excluded. Cytomegalovirus status was reported to be diagnosed by the classifier with high specificity and sensitivity in both the original and validation cohorts. Correlated functional status among segregating V segments might reflect linkage disequilibrium, but an unknown experimental factor could not be ruled out. In this cohort, only TCR beta chains were sequenced, and detectable features were limited by the absence of alpha or paired-chain data.

In total, 500 to 700 healthy bone marrow donors made up the cohort. Cohort members were all nominally healthy when sampled, although unrecorded immune exposures were likely present. The donor tested CMV seronegative and was one of the 352 seronegative cohort members. A peripheral blood sample was provided by each donor, and peripheral blood mononuclear cells were used for TCR beta sequencing. Genomic DNA was extracted from the blood cell samples with the Qiagen DNeasy Blood Extraction Kit. The receptor library was made with the immunoSEQ multiplex PCR assay. The multiplex PCR relied on a mix of 60 forward primers for TCR Vbeta segments and 13 reverse primers for TCR Jbeta segments. A multiplex PCR assay on genomic DNA amplified the CDR3 region of rearranged TCR beta genes. The Illumina HiSeq System was used to sequence the amplified TCR beta libraries as 87-base-pair reads. Regarding the original processing steps: A later analysis counted tens of millions of unique TCR beta chains across the 666 repertoires, and around 9.9 million of these chains were shared by at least two donors. Raw reads were error-corrected and collapsed into unique sequences with a nearest-neighbor algorithm that merged closely related sequences to remove PCR and sequencing errors. V, D and J gene segments were assigned by aligning CDR3 sequences to IMGT reference sequences. For a sequence to be retained, at least a six-nucleotide match to both a V gene segment and a J gene segment was required. Rearrangements were classified as productive when the CDR3 lacked stop codons and remained in frame with V and J, and all other rearrangements were classified as non-productive. Following IMGT convention, CDR3 was defined as the stretch from the second conserved V-encoded cysteine to the conserved J-encoded phenylalanine. The earlier analysis of about 500 of the donors excluded sequences that lacked an unambiguous match to a single V gene segment. In an earlier analysis of several hundred of the donors, V segments were called functional above 56.7% productive rearrangements and were called segregating when the between-donor standard deviation exceeded 5%. A statistical classification framework was built to diagnose cytomegalovirus status from the catalog of TCR beta chain sequences. In a later analysis, V and J genes were assigned by comparing TCR nucleotide sequences against IMGT/GENE-DB human TR gene sequences. Using the TCRdist pipeline, a later analysis assigned CDR3 sequences along with most-parsimonious VDJ recombination scenarios. In a later analysis, every TCR beta chain was defined by the combination of its CDR3 amino acid sequence and its V-gene family, and reads without a unique V-gene family were dropped. As a way to deal with suspected cross-contamination and a sequencing artifact, a later analysis dropped hundreds of nucleotide sequences that were highly shared and had low generation probability. For each public chain, a later analysis derived a clonal expansion index from normalized ranks of inferred template counts within each repertoire. In a later analysis, generation probabilities were computed using a VDJ recombination model fitted to out-of-frame rearrangements, and the results were checked against IGoR. A later analysis scored TCR-TCR, TCR-HLA and TCR-CMV co-occurrence with hypergeometric tests, applying a repertoire-size bias correction to TCR pairs. A later analysis estimated false discovery rates by permuting HLA or CMV assignments 20 times. In a later analysis, co-occurring TCRs were grouped using DBSCAN, and TCRdist sequence similarity was added for clustering within HLA-allele-positive subsets. For co-occurrence clustering, repertoires with fewer than 30,000 or more than 120,000 public chains were excluded, along with five or six repertoires with anomalous nucleotide sharing. Drawn from immuneACCESS, this table holds only the in-frame rearrangements with V and J called that TCRdb kept. Clones are partly lost; checked studies trace under half to an unresolved V gene and leave the rest unexplained. V, J and clone size derive from that table, while D and trimming were established from the DNA sequence. This sample comprises about 150,000 clones, 80% to 85% of them detected only once. The biggest ten clones account for roughly 2.9% of the sample.

Including the terminal cysteine and phenylalanine, the CDR3 comprises 15 residues. This entry keeps only the CDR3 DNA: 45 bases, framed from base 1. CDR1 is given as SGHAT and CDR2 as FQNNGV, both from the germline V gene. V and J lose 4 bases and 0 bases, and a span of 12 bases separates them. Material: PBMCs. The rearrangement combines TRBV11-2 with TRBJ2-5; the D gene is not confidently resolved. This sequence was found in a woman younger than 45 in good health and CMV-seronegative. The bases are TGTGCCAGCAGCTCACTCGATTGGTACCAAGAGACCCAGTACTTC. Translation gives CASSSLDWYQETQYF.